The clone carrying this T cell receptor beta chain was observed a few times. The antigen remains undetermined. Inclusion required at least two post-ART and at least one pre-ART PBMC samples. Treatment for all HIV-infected participants took place in the United States. The data were taken from a study of long-term antiretroviral therapy in people with HIV. The run of the v3.0 immunoSEQ assay was at survey level. What sequencing targeted per sample was about 35,000-50,000 T-cell genomes. The data were produced by immunoSEQ multiplex PCR, yet TCRdb's version contains in-frame clones alone and is incomplete. The repertoire has tens of thousands of clones, about four fifths of them found once; the top ten carry around 22%. Germline CDR1 and CDR2: SGHTA and FQGNSA. The V gene end was trimmed by 4 bases and the J gene end by 0 bases; junction bases not matched to a gene: 12. This CDR3 has 17 residues. Study-level findings and limits: Those clones which expanded before ART made up the dominant part of the repertoire at all time points.

This chain joins TRBV7-2 and TRBJ2-7, with TRBD2 matching 7 bases. The clonotype comes from a man aged 50-59 years with HIV. Material: unsorted PBMCs, obtained 0.4 years after starting antiretroviral therapy. This CDR3 reads CASSSTLTSVNSYEQYF. DNA of the CDR3: TGTGCCAGCAGCTCAACCCTTACTAGCGTCAACTCCTACGAGCAGTACTTC.